This entry lists 2 T cell receptor beta chains sequenced from one sample in a study of T cells after yellow fever vaccination. TCRdb reprocessed the 5' RACE reads via MiXCR and lists one record per CDR3 protein. This sample has 150,000 to 200,000 distinct CDR3 sequences; about 7% occur once, and the top ten carry under 3%. Sequenced here: CD4+ T cells sorted from PBMCs, sampled less than 6 days after the first yellow fever vaccination. Receptor source: a man between 18 and 29 years old who received the YFV17D yellow fever vaccine.

This clonotype was recorded many times. The chain recombines TRBV12-3 or TRBV12-4 with TRBJ2-7; no clear D gene. This CDR3 has 11 amino acids. The germline V and J ends were trimmed by 6 bases and 3 bases, with 6 bases remaining between them. The CDR3 region has the DNA TGTGCCAGCAGCCCGAACTACGAGCAGTACTTC. Encoded protein: CASSPNYEQYF.

The chain uses TRBV5-1 and TRBJ1-4, with 8 bases aligning to TRBD1. The ends lost 0 bases at V and 5 bases at J; junction bases unmatched: 6. The V gene's germline CDR1 is SGHRS and CDR2 YFSETQ. This CDR3 is 16 amino acids long. Written as DNA, the CDR3 is TGCGCCAGCAGCTTGGTTCCGGGACAGGAAAATGAAAAACTGTTTTTT. Translated: CASSLVPGQENEKLFF.